A selection of T cell receptor beta chains follows, all from one sample in a study of a mutant IDH1 vaccine in newly diagnosed glioma. The protocol was immunoSEQ multiplex PCR, while the TCRdb copy is restricted to in-frame clones and leaves out a portion. The table has about 24,000 clones, almost 85% seen once. The antigens of these receptors remain unknown. This specimen consisted of PBMCs, obtained from a glioma patient whose treatment included an IDH1 peptide vaccine. The receptors derive from a man aged 40-49 years with glioma. CDR3s include the opening cysteine and the closing phenylalanine or tryptophan. D genes are given only for firm matches. Clone size is not always given. Where it is, it says once, few, many or a class for expanded clones.

v_call	j_call	clone_size	d_call	cdr3_nt	cdr3_aa
TRBV7-9	TRBJ1-3	NA	TRBD1	TGTGCCAGCAGCTTCCCGGGACAGGGGGAAACTGGAAACACCATATATTTT	CASSFPGQGETGNTIYF
TRBV9	TRBJ1-5	few	NA	TGTGCCAGCAGCGTAGAGGGAGGGCCCCAGCATTTT	CASSVEGGPQHF
TRBV19	TRBJ2-7	NA	TRBD1	TGTGCCAGTAGTAGGACAGGGTCCACCGAGCAGTACTTC	CASSRTGSTEQYF
TRBV9	TRBJ2-3	NA	TRBD2	TGTGCCAGCAGCGTAGAGCCGGGGGGACTAGTTAGGACAGATACGCAGTATTTT	CASSVEPGGLVRTDTQYF
TRBV7-3	TRBJ1-1	NA	TRBD1	TGTGCCAGCAGCTCGGGATCCGGGACAGCCCTTGAAGCTTTCTTT	CASSSGSGTALEAFF
TRBV19	TRBJ2-1	once	NA	TGTGCCAGTAATACAGGGACCACCTACAATGAGCAGTTCTTC	CASNTGTTYNEQFF
TRBV25-1	TRBJ2-1	NA	NA	TGTGCCAGCAGTGTTAAGGGTGAGCAGTTCTTC	CASSVKGEQFF
TRBV28	TRBJ1-5	few	TRBD1	TGTGCCAGCAGTTTGGAACAGGGGATTCAGCCCCAGCATTTT	CASSLEQGIQPQHF
TRBV7-6	TRBJ1-2	NA	NA	TGTGCCAGCAGCTCAAATCCCGCTTCGCACGGCTACACCTTC	CASSSNPASHGYTF
TRBV7-9	TRBJ1-2	NA	NA	TGTGCCAGCAAGGCAGGGACGAACTATGGCTACACCTTC	CASKAGTNYGYTF
TRBV27	TRBJ1-1	NA	NA	TGTGCCAGCACGGGGGGGCTGCGATCGGTCTTTTTCTTT	CASTGGLRSVFFF
TRBV28	TRBJ1-1	NA	NA	TGTGCCAGCAGTTCACATCAGAACACTGAAGCTTTCTTT	CASSSHQNTEAFF
TRBV6-5	TRBJ2-7	few	TRBD1	TGTGCCAGCAGTTACCCCGAGGACAGGGTATACTTC	CASSYPEDRVYF
TRBV7-2	TRBJ2-5	few	TRBD2	TGTGCCAGCAGCTCCGATAGCGGGAGGGCTCAAGAGACCCAGTACTTC	CASSSDSGRAQETQYF
TRBV5-4	TRBJ2-5	NA	NA	TGTGCCAGCAGCGAGGCGGGGTGGGAGACCCAGTACTTC	CASSEAGWETQYF
TRBV11-2	TRBJ2-7	NA	TRBD2	TGTGCCAGCAGCTGGGGGGGGGATACCTACGAGCAGTACTTC	CASSWGGDTYEQYF
TRBV5-6	TRBJ1-1	few	NA	TGTGCCAGCAGCTCATGGGTAACTGAAGCTTTCTTT	CASSSWVTEAFF
TRBV2	TRBJ2-7	NA	NA	TGTGCCAGTCTAGACATCCAGGGCGAGCAGTACTTC	CASLDIQGEQYF
TRBV28	TRBJ2-3	NA	TRBD2	TGTGCCAGCAACCGGGAGGGATACACAGATACGCAGTATTTT	CASNREGYTDTQYF
TRBV19	TRBJ1-5	NA	NA	TGTGCCAGTACTACGAGGTCAGTCAATCAGCCCCAGCATTTT	CASTTRSVNQPQHF
TRBV7-7	TRBJ2-5	NA	TRBD1	TGTGCTAGCAGCTTAGATTACAGGGGGCTGGAGACCCAGTACTTC	CASSLDYRGLETQYF
TRBV6-5	TRBJ2-7	NA	NA	TGTGCCTCGTACCCGGCGCCCACTGGCGAGCAGTACTTC	CASYPAPTGEQYF
TRBV7-8	TRBJ2-5	NA	NA	TGTGCCAGCAGCCCGCGACAGGTTGGGGGAGAGACCCAGTACTTC	CASSPRQVGGETQYF
TRBV6-4	TRBJ2-2	once	NA	TGTGCCAGCAGTGAGTCTAGCACCGGGGAGCTGTTTTTT	CASSESSTGELFF
TRBV5-4	TRBJ2-7	NA	TRBD2	TGTGCCAGTGGACTAGCGGGAGATTACGAGCAGTACTTC	CASGLAGDYEQYF
TRBV6-5	TRBJ2-4	NA	NA	TGTGCCAGCAGTTACCACGGCGGTACCACCAAAAACATTCAGTACTTC	CASSYHGGTTKNIQYF
TRBV9	TRBJ2-5	NA	NA	TGTGCCAGCAGCATACAGGGAGGTCAAGAGACCCAGTACTTC	CASSIQGGQETQYF
TRBV5-6	TRBJ2-7	NA	TRBD2	TGTGCCAGCAGCTTGGTGTCGGGACTAAGCCGTATTCAGTACGAGCAGTACTTC	CASSLVSGLSRIQYEQYF
TRBV15	TRBJ2-2	medium-sized	NA	TGTGCCACCAGCAGAGCCGGGACATACACCGGGGAGCTGTTTTTT	CATSRAGTYTGELFF
TRBV7-2	TRBJ2-1	once	NA	TGTGCCAGCAGCTTAACCCCCCTTCTCGACAATGAGCAGTTCTTC	CASSLTPLLDNEQFF
TRBV5-1	TRBJ1-1	NA	NA	TGCGCCAGCGGACTTACAGGGTCGACTGAAGCTTTCTTT	CASGLTGSTEAFF
TRBV19	TRBJ2-2	NA	TRBD2	TGTGCCAGTACCTATCGGGCCTACATAGCGGGAGACACCGGGGAGCTGTTTTTT	CASTYRAYIAGDTGELFF
TRBV7-3	TRBJ2-7	once	TRBD1	TGTGCCAGCAGCTTCTCGACAGGGTCAACCTACGAGCAGTACTTC	CASSFSTGSTYEQYF
TRBV14	TRBJ1-5	few	NA	TGTGCCAGCAGCCAAGGGCCCAATCAGCCCCAGCATTTT	CASSQGPNQPQHF
TRBV5-4	TRBJ2-5	NA	NA	TGTGCCAGTCGTTCGGACCACTGGGAGACCCAGTACTTC	CASRSDHWETQYF
TRBV4-2	TRBJ2-7	NA	NA	TGTGCCAGCAGCCAAGGACAGGCGATCCACGAGCAGTACTTC	CASSQGQAIHEQYF
TRBV4-1	TRBJ2-7	NA	NA	TGCGCCAGCAGCCCCCTAGCAGCCGGTTACTCCTACGAGCAGTACTTC	CASSPLAAGYSYEQYF
TRBV5-1	TRBJ1-2	NA	NA	TGCGCCAGCAGCTTGGCGGGACCAGGGTCGTATGGCTACACCTTC	CASSLAGPGSYGYTF
TRBV5-1	TRBJ1-6	NA	NA	TGCGCCAGCAGACGGGGTAATTCACCCCTCCACTTT	CASRRGNSPLHF
TRBV27	TRBJ1-3	NA	NA	TGTGCCAGCAGTTTACAGTCTGGAAACACCATATATTTT	CASSLQSGNTIYF